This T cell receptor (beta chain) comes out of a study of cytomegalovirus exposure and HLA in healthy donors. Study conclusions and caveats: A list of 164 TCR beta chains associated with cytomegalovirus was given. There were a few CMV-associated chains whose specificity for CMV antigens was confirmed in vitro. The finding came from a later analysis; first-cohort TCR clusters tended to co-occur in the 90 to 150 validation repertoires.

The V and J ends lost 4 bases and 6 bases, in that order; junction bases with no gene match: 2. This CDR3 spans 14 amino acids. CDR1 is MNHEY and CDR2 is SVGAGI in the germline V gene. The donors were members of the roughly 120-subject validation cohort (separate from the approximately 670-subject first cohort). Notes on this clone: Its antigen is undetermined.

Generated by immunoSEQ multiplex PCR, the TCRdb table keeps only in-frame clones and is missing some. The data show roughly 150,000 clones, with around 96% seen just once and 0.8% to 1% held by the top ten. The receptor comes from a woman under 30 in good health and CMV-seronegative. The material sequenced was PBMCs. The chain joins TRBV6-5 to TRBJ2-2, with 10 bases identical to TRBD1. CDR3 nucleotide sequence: TGTGCCAGCAGTTTCGACAGGGGGCCCGGGGAGCTGTTTTTT. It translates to CASSFDRGPGELFF.